A single sample is the source of the 27 T cell receptor beta chains below, sequenced in a study of T cell responses to AZD1222 COVID-19 vaccine. This table comes from immunoSEQ multiplex PCR, and its TCRdb copy is limited to in-frame clones, with some not included. In the table there are over 85,000 clones, about nine tenths of which are singletons. The sequenced sample was peripheral blood, obtained 28 days after the second AZD1222 dose. These receptors came from an adult who received the AZD1222 COVID-19 vaccine.

The J gene is TRBJ2-5, the V gene TRBV4-2, with D perhaps assigned TRBD1 or TRBD2 (6 bases each). Trimming removed 0 bases at V and 10 bases at J, with 18 bases between. Germline V gene data show CDR1 as LGHNA and CDR2 as YNFKEQ. The CDR3 is made up of 15 amino acids. In DNA, the CDR3 is TGTGCCAGCAGCCAAGATCCGGGGGCGGAAGGAGGCCAGTACTTC. Its translation is CASSQDPGAEGGQYF.

The chain couples TRBV3-1 (or the pseudogene TRBV3-2) to TRBJ2-1; D may be TRBD2 (7 bases). The CDR3 has 16 residues. Germline lookup yields CDR1 LGHDT and CDR2 YNNKEL (reference sequence). V was pared by 0 bases and J by 7 bases, with 16 bases between. This chain's CDR3 is CASSQDPRTRGNEQFF. The CDR3 region has the DNA TGTGCCAGCAGCCAAGATCCTCGGACTAGGGGGAATGAGCAGTTCTTC.

This chain links TRBV9 with TRBJ1-2, with D unclear. Germline V gene sequence: CDR1 SGDLS, CDR2 YYNGEE. The CDR3 contains 11 residues. V lost 0 bases and J lost 8, with 5 bases in between. CDR3 nucleotide sequence: TGTGCCAGCAGCGTAGGAAGGGGCTACACCTTC. Encoded protein: CASSVGRGYTF.

The chain is built from TRBV10-3 and TRBJ2-3, with D tentatively TRBD1 or TRBD2 (5 bases each). The CDR3 length is 15 residues. Germline lookup yields CDR1 ENHRY and CDR2 SYGVKD. V was clipped by 4 bases and J by 5 bases, with 16 bases between them. The CDR3 DNA is TGTGCCATCAGTGGGCCGGGGTTAAGGGGAGATACGCAGTATTTT. Encoded protein: CAISGPGLRGDTQYF.

This rearrangement joins TRBV5-4 to TRBJ2-7; D tentatively reads TRBD1 or TRBD2 (5 bases each). The V end was cut by 5 bases, the J end by 2 bases, with 11 bases between. In germline, CDR1 is SGHNT, CDR2 YYREEE (reference sequence). The length of the CDR3 is 13 residues. CDR3 region: CASSSGTPYEQYF. The DNA of the CDR3 is TGTGCCAGCAGTTCCGGGACGCCCTACGAGCAGTACTTC.

The rearrangement uses TRBV11-1 and TRBJ2-5; TRBD1 aligns across 8 bases. Germline CDR1 SGHAT, CDR2 FQDESV (reference sequence). The V segment lost 4 bases and the J segment 2 bases; nucleotides outside the gene matches: 9. The CDR3 is 16 amino acids. CDR3 loop: CASSSSGGAEQETQYF. CDR3 bases: TGTGCCAGCAGCTCTTCAGGGGGCGCAGAACAAGAGACCCAGTACTTC. The full variable domain, rest sourced from reference TRBV11-1 and TRBJ2-5, is EAEVAQSPRYKITEKSQAVAFWCDPISGHATLYWYRQILGQGPELLVQFQDESVVDDSQLPKDRFSAERLKGVDSTLKIQPAELGDSAMYLCASSSSGGAEQETQYFGPGTRLLVL.

The chain links TRBV24-1 to TRBJ2-1; 8 positions agree with TRBD2. CDR1 KGHDR and CDR2 SFDVKD come from the germline V gene. J lost 8 bases, V lost 0 bases, and 5 bases had no gene match. CDR3 length: 15 amino acids. The CDR3 is CATSDLRGSGDEQFF. The CDR3 DNA reads TGTGCCACCAGTGATTTGCGGGGTAGCGGGGATGAGCAGTTCTTC.

This clone came up a few times. The CDR3: CASKPDYSNQPQHF. The CDR3 region has the DNA TGTGCCAGCAAACCAGATTATAGCAATCAGCCCCAGCATTTT. The V call is TRBV27, the J call TRBJ1-5; D gene ambiguous. Germline-derived CDR1 and CDR2 are MNHEY and SMNVEV (reference sequence). The V and J ends lost 7 bases and 0 bases respectively, with 10 bases between them. The CDR3 contains 14 residues.

This clone was counted a few times. This sequence joins TRBV7-2 and TRBJ1-3; D gene uncertain. V lost 1 base, J lost 4 bases, and 8 bases lay in between. This CDR3 region has 14 residues. Germline CDR1 and CDR2: SGHTA and FQGNSA. This chain's CDR3 is CASSLEVSGNTIYF. CDR3 in DNA: TGTGCCAGCAGCTTAGAGGTCAGCGGAAACACCATATATTTT.

The chain is built from TRBV18 and TRBJ1-3; D gene ambiguous. The germline V and J ends were trimmed by 5 bases and 0 bases, with 14 bases remaining between them. Per germline, CDR1 KGHSH and CDR2 LQKENI. This CDR3 region has 16 residues. The CDR3, as DNA: TGTGCCAGCTCATCGCCTGGAGTAAGCTCTGGAAACACCATATATTTT. Protein product: CASSSPGVSSGNTIYF. The whole variable domain, remainder taken from reference TRBV18 and TRBJ1-3, is NAGVMQNPRHLVRRRGQEARLRCSPMKGHSHVYWYRQLPEEGLKFMVYLQKENIIDESGMPKERFSAEFPKEGPSILRIQQVVRGDSAAYFCASSSPGVSSGNTIYFGEGSWLTVV.

V gene TRBV7-9 combines with J gene TRBJ2-7, with TRBD2 matching 7 bases. The CDR3 has 15 residues. After removal of 0 bases from V and 4 bases from J, the junction contained 6 bases not matched to a gene. Germline assignment: CDR1 SEHNR and CDR2 FQNEAQ (reference sequence). The CDR3 bases are TGTGCCAGCAGCTTAGCGCAGGGACTACGATACGAGCAGTACTTC. This gives the protein CASSLAQGLRYEQYF.

The gene calls are TRBV7-9 and TRBJ1-5; 7 bases match TRBD1. Germline V gene sequence: CDR1 SEHNR, CDR2 FQNEAQ (reference sequence). V lost 5 bases, J lost 9 bases, and 10 bases stayed unmatched. The CDR3 has 14 amino acids. The CDR3 protein is CASSTSTGMGPQHF. The DNA for the CDR3 is TGTGCCAGCAGCACCTCGACAGGGATGGGGCCCCAGCATTTT.

The chain combines TRBV5-4 with TRBJ2-1; unclear D gene. V gave up 2 bases and J gave up 10 bases, with 13 bases separating them. Germline-derived CDR1 and CDR2 are SGHNT and YYREEE (reference sequence). This CDR3 spans 13 amino acids. The CDR3 nucleotides read TGTGCCAGCAGCTTACCCTCGGTAGTCGAGCAGTTCTTC. It encodes CASSLPSVVEQFF.

The V and J genes are TRBV20-1 and TRBJ2-3; the match to TRBD2 covers 9 bases. Looked up from germline, CDR1 is DFQATT and CDR2 is SNEGSKA (reference sequence). The length of the CDR3 is 16 residues. Trimming removed 3 bases from V and 5 bases from J; junction bases left unmatched: 12. CDR3 in DNA: TGCAGTGCTAGTGGGGTAGGCGGGGGGGCAGGAGATACGCAGTATTTT. Its protein product is CSASGVGGGAGDTQYF.

This chain joins TRBV19 and TRBJ1-1, with 9 nucleotides matching TRBD1. V lost 4 bases to trimming and J lost 4 bases; unmatched junction nucleotides: 7. The CDR3 sequence is 15 residues long. Germline CDR1 and CDR2: LNHDA and SQIVND (reference sequence). The CDR3 DNA reads as TGTGCCAGTAGTACTCACAGGGGGCGAAGCACTGAAGCTTTCTTT. This sequence encodes CASSTHRGRSTEAFF. The variable domain in full, completed from reference TRBV19 and TRBJ1-1, reads DGGITQSPKYLFRKEGQNVTLSCEQNLNHDAMYWYRQDPGQGLRLIYYSQIVNDFQKGDIAEGYSVSREKKESFPLTVTSAQKNPTAFYLCASSTHRGRSTEAFFGQGTRLTVV.

The V gene is TRBV4-3, the J gene TRBJ1-2, with 7 bases fitting TRBD1. The germline CDR1 and CDR2 sequences are LGHNA and YSLEER. This CDR3 contains 14 residues. V was clipped by 0 bases and J by 8 bases; unmatched bases: 6. For the CDR3, the DNA is TGCGCCAGCAGCCAAGAGACGCGACAGGGAGGCTACACCTTC. It translates to CASSQETRQGGYTF.

This clone was observed a single time. One end of the junction is discordant with germline, which a read error may explain. V and J are TRBV12-3 or TRBV12-4 and TRBJ1-2, with D perhaps TRBD1 (6 bases). The CDR3 length is 12 residues. The CDR3 sequence is CASSGGPGPNSF. Written as DNA, the CDR3 is TGTGCCAGCAGTGGGGGGCCCGGGCCCAATTCCTTC.

This clone was counted a single time. The chain couples TRBV7-2 to TRBJ1-2; 9 bases fit TRBD1. The CDR3 loop spans 15 amino acids. Unmatched junction bases numbered 8, after V lost 5 bases and J lost 4 bases. Germline CDR1 reads SGHTA; CDR2 reads FQGNSA. Here the CDR3 DNA reads TGTGCCAGCAGCCTATCCGGGACAGGGACCTATGGCTACACCTTC. It encodes CASSLSGTGTYGYTF.

The gene calls are TRBV7-2 and TRBJ2-2, with D possibly called TRBD1 or TRBD2 (5 bases each). V lost 1 base and J 0 bases, leaving 15 bases between the germline ends. CDR3 length: 18 amino acids. In germline, CDR1 is SGHTA, CDR2 FQGNSA. The CDR3 here is CASSLVSQGPTNTGELFF. DNA for the CDR3: TGTGCCAGCAGCTTAGTCTCGCAGGGACCCACGAACACCGGGGAGCTGTTTTTT. Full variable domain (rest looked up from reference TRBV7-2 and TRBJ2-2): GAGVSQSPSNKVTEKGKDVELRCDPISGHTALYWYRQSLGQGLEFLIYFQGNSAPDKSGLPSDRFSAERTGGSVSTLTIQRTQQEDSAVYLCASSLVSQGPTNTGELFFGEGSRLTVL.

V gene TRBV11-2 combines with J gene TRBJ2-7; TRBD1 might be the D (5 bases). CDR1 is SGHAT and CDR2 is FQNNGV in the germline V gene. CDR3 length: 15 amino acids. Trimming shortened V by 3 bases and J by 0 bases, and 12 bases separated the two germline ends. In nucleotides, the CDR3 is TGTGCCAGCAGCTTCCCGACAGTCAGCTCCTACGAGCAGTACTTC. Translated, it gives CASSFPTVSSYEQYF. The whole variable domain, filled in from reference TRBV11-2 and TRBJ2-7, reads EAGVAQSPRYKIIEKRQSVAFWCNPISGHATLYWYQQILGQGPKLLIQFQNNGVVDDSQLPKDRFSAERLKGVDSTLKIQPAKLEDSAVYLCASSFPTVSSYEQYFGPGTRLTVT.

This chain connects TRBV5-1 to TRBJ2-1, with D unresolved. Germline loops: CDR1 SGHRS, CDR2 YFSETQ. This CDR3 is 16 amino acids long. Trimming left V 0 bases short and J 8 bases short, with 18 bases between. The CDR3 nucleotides read TGCGCCAGCAGCTTGGGAGGTTCCCAGGTCGGCGATGAGCAGTTCTTC. Amino acid sequence: CASSLGGSQVGDEQFF.

The chain is built from TRBV9 and TRBJ2-5; 9 bases align to TRBD2. With V trimmed by 0 bases and J by 1 base, 4 bases remained unmatched. CDR1 is SGDLS, CDR2 YYNGEE, per germline. This CDR3 is built from 16 residues. CDR3 DNA: TGTGCCAGCAGCGTAGGGGTTAGCGGGGGCCAAGAGACCCAGTACTTC. Protein sequence: CASSVGVSGGQETQYF.

A remark on this clone: At one end the junction does not follow the germline gene, possibly because of a read error. V usage is TRBV7-7 and J usage is TRBJ1-5, with a tentative D call TRBD1 (5 bases). Per germline, CDR1 SSHAT and CDR2 FNYEAQ (reference sequence). This CDR3 comprises 16 residues. CDR3 in DNA: TGTGCTAGCAGCTTTCTCGGGGGAAGTAGCAATCAGCCCCAGCATTTT. As protein: CASSFLGGSSNQPQHF.

The rearrangement joins TRBV18 to TRBJ2-5; possible D gene TRBD1, 5 bases. Germline CDR1 KGHSH, CDR2 LQKENI. V was cut by 2 bases and J by 1 base, with 8 bases left in between. This CDR3 spans 14 amino acids. In DNA, the CDR3 is TGTGCCAGCTCACCAGACAGAGCCCAAGAGACCCAGTACTTC. Translation: CASSPDRAQETQYF.

The V and J genes are TRBV5-1 and TRBJ2-7, with D unclear. Germline CDR1 is SGHRS and CDR2 is YFSETQ. Trimming took 2 bases from V and 6 from J, leaving 15 bases between them. The CDR3 contains 14 residues. CDR3 in amino acids: CASSFTSDGSEQYF. CDR3 sequence (DNA): TGCGCCAGCAGCTTCACATCGGACGGATCCGAGCAGTACTTC.

In the case of this clone: A junction end diverges from the germline sequence, so it may reflect a read error. V and J are TRBV5-1 and TRBJ2-7, with TRBD1 matching over 7 bases. CDR3 length: 14 amino acids. Per the germline V gene, CDR1 is SGHRS and CDR2 is YFSETQ. The CDR3 DNA sequence: TGCGCCAGCAGCCCGTCCAGCGTCCGACAGGGCTCAAACTTC. Its translation: CASSPSSVRQGSNF.

This clone was seen a few times. The chain has TRBV7-6 and TRBJ1-1; possible D gene TRBD1, 5 bases. Trimming removed 0 bases at V and 0 bases at J, with 8 bases between. CDR1 and CDR2 (germline): SGHVS, FNYEAQ. The length of the CDR3 is 15 residues. The chain's CDR3 is CASSLAGGMNTEAFF. The CDR3 bases are TGTGCCAGCAGCTTAGCGGGGGGGATGAACACTGAAGCTTTCTTT.